The clone carrying this TCR beta chain was seen ten or more times. No antigen is known for it. Read coverage stops 3 residues before the CDR3 terminus; the germline J gene supplies the remainder. This record belongs to a study of T cell clonality in common variable immunodeficiency. Equal genomic DNA amounts from CVID and control samples were sequenced. Only in-frame clones appear in the TCRdb table, and some are missing; sequencing was by immunoSEQ multiplex PCR. The repertoire consists of fewer than 70,000 clones, none detected only once. The CDR3 sequence is 16 residues long. The trim removed 0 bases at V and 3 bases at J, leaving 6 bases unmatched. Germline V gene data show CDR1 as MGHRA and CDR2 as YSYEKL. Overall study results and limits: CVID patient heterogeneity limited repertoire-clinical complication correlations.

Patients and controls were mostly of Caucasian heritage. This chain uses TRBV4-1 with TRBJ2-7; 9 bases are a match to TRBD1. The sample comprised peripheral blood mononuclear cells. The source is a person aged 18 to 70 in good health. This CDR3 reads CASSQESTGGYYEQYF. Partial CDR3 DNA: TGCGCCAGCAGCCAAGAGTCGACAGGGGGGTACTACGAG.